This entry is about one T cell receptor (beta chain). The antigen it binds to is not known. No much larger clone is present one base from it, and per-base qualities are unavailable. The entry originates in a study of technical replicates of blood from a few donors (TCRdb year 2017). The CDR3 runs 15 amino acids, cysteine and phenylalanine included. CDR3 DNA only is kept here, 45 bases in frame from base 1. Per the germline V gene, MNHEY is the CDR1 and SVGAGI is the CDR2. From V the trimming removes 6 bases and from J it removes 2 bases, while the gene matches leave 8 bases of the junction unaccounted for. The library came from the immunoSEQ multiplex PCR assay. What TCRdb holds here is the immuneACCESS table cut down to in-frame rearrangements. Part of the clones is not present; checked against another copy, under half of the missing clones reflect an unresolved V gene, and the others are unexplained. In this sample the table shows just under 85,000 clones, around nine tenths of which occur a single time. Around 0.25% of the sample is taken by the ten largest.

The sequence is built from TRBV6-5 and TRBJ2-7, and TRBD1 matches 9 of the central bases. Sequencing used T cells isolated from PBMCs. The clonotype was recovered from a human donor in good health. The nucleotide sequence is given as TGTGCCAGCAGAACCCCGGGACAGGGAGCCTACGAGCAGTACTTC. This is translated as CASRTPGQGAYEQYF.